This T cell receptor (beta chain) appears in the sequencing data of a study of shared clonotypes between healthy human individuals. Study-level background: The study used three CD4 naive, three CD4 memory, two CD8 naive and one CD8 memory plate per donor. Study-wide points: As a rule, naive subsets had a larger estimated richness than memory subsets. The four-donor shared clonotypes exceeded non-shared clonotypes in generation probability, with non-shared ones scoring lower.

Measured with immunoSEQ multiplex PCR; TCRdb has only the in-frame clones, and not every one. The sample includes about 2.1 million clones, 93% seen only once; the top ten take more than 1.5%. It was CD45RO-negative cells, positively selected for CCR7, that made up naive CD8 cells, with terminally differentiated effector memory CD45RA+ cells excluded. All participating donors were Caucasian adults from Nashville, Tennessee. The CDR3 length is 13 residues. V lost 4 bases and J 1 base, leaving 8 bases between the germline ends. Germline CDR1 is SGDLS and CDR2 is YYNGEE. In this sample, this clone turned up a few times. No antigen is known for it. The sample has other DNA sequences that encode this CDR3 too.

This chain links TRBV9 with TRBJ1-1, with a possible D match to TRBD1 (5 bases). Sequenced sample: naive CD8+ T cells from PBMCs. The receptor was isolated from a man aged 18 to 30 in good health. Some clones in this sample may be carry-over from other donors' samples. The chain's CDR3 is CASSPGGNTEAFF. The CDR3 region has the DNA TGTGCCAGCAGCCCCGGGGGGAACACTGAAGCTTTCTTT.